This is a list of T cell receptor beta chains from one sample in a study of regulatory T cells in long-lasting Graves disease. TCRdb reprocessed the multiplex PCR reads via MiXCR and lists one record per CDR3 protein. The table has a few hundred thousand distinct CDR3 sequences, 15% to 20% seen once; the top ten hold roughly 15%. This same sample was also taken into another study, of T cells in Graves' hyperthyroidism and ophthalmopathy.

The sequences come from peripheral blood mononuclear cells (PBMCs), collected at new diagnosis, from a patient treated with antithyroid drugs. Every receptor here comes from a woman aged 30 to 39 with Graves disease. CDR3s include the opening cysteine and the closing phenylalanine or tryptophan. Fields, in order: D gene, CDR3 length, J gene, V gene, clone size, CDR3 protein, CDR3 DNA. A D gene is named only where the DNA matches it firmly. A row's size may be missing; if present it is once, few, many or a size class.

>TRBD2|15|TRBJ2-3|TRBV20-1|many
CSARDSGGGGDTQYF
TGCAGTGCTAGAGATTCCGGGGGGGGAGGTGATACGCAGTATTTT
>TRBD1|16|TRBJ1-1|TRBV2|many
CASTRSGQGINTEAFF
TGTGCCAGCACCCGATCCGGACAGGGGATAAACACTGAAGCTTTCTTT
>NA|15|TRBJ1-1|TRBV19|few
CASSIFVGQGSEAFF
TGTGCCAGTAGTATATTTGTGGGGCAGGGCTCCGAAGCTTTCTTT
>TRBD1|14|TRBJ1-2|TRBV7-8|few
CASSPQGDRDVRTF
TGTGCCAGCAGCCCTCAGGGGGACAGGGACGTTCGCACCTTC
>NA|12|TRBJ1-1|TRBV20-1|many
CSASTGMAEAFF
TGCAGTGCTAGTACAGGGATGGCTGAAGCTTTCTTT
>NA|21|TRBJ2-2|TRBV4-1|NA
CASSQVLGQGISGGPPGELFF
TGCGCCAGCAGCCAAGTTCTAGGACAGGGTATTAGCGGGGGCCCACCCGGGGAGCTGTTTTTT
>NA|16|TRBJ2-7|TRBV12-3/TRBV12-4|many
CASSQNRASRFYEQYF
TGTGCCAGCAGTCAAAACAGGGCCTCACGCTTCTACGAGCAGTACTTC
>NA|11|TRBJ2-7|TRBV20-1|few
CSSGPSYEQYF
TGCAGTAGCGGACCCTCCTACGAGCAGTACTTC
>TRBD1|13|TRBJ1-2|TRBV6-5|many
CASSFGQGRGYTF
TGTGCCAGCAGTTTTGGACAGGGTCGGGGCTACACCTTC
>TRBD1|15|TRBJ1-1|TRBV7-9|many
CASSLRTGASTEAFF
TGTGCCAGCAGCCTAAGGACAGGGGCTTCCACTGAAGCTTTCTTT
>NA|14|TRBJ1-1|TRBV5-6|many
CASSWAGADTEAFF
TGTGCCAGCAGCTGGGCCGGGGCAGACACTGAAGCTTTCTTT
>NA|13|TRBJ1-1|TRBV5-1|many
CASSLVDGTEAFF
TGTGCCAGCAGCTTGGTGGACGGCACTGAAGCTTTCTTT
>NA|17|TRBJ1-5|TRBV20-1|many
CSAREGSGMDSNQPQHF
TGCAGTGCTAGAGAAGGATCTGGAATGGATAGCAATCAGCCCCAGCATTTT
>NA|14|TRBJ1-5|TRBV5-1|many
CASSLVNANAPQHF
TGTGCCAGCAGCTTGGTCAATGCCAACGCTCCCCAGCATTTT
>NA|13|TRBJ1-1|TRBV7-9|many
CASSYGMRGEAFF
TGTGCCAGCAGCTACGGTATGAGGGGTGAAGCTTTCTTT
>NA|14|TRBJ1-5|TRBV27|few
CASSPLLGNQPQHF
TGTGCCAGCAGCCCCCTCTTAGGCAATCAGCCCCAGCATTTT
>TRBD1|15|TRBJ1-6|TRBV6-1|many
CASRAGQGGNSPLHF
TGTGCCAGCAGGGCCGGACAGGGGGGTAATTCACCCCTCCACTTT
>NA|16|TRBJ1-1|TRBV19|many
CASIPRGWQPNTEAFF
TGTGCCAGTATTCCACGAGGGTGGCAGCCCAACACTGAAGCTTTCTTT
>TRBD2|14|TRBJ2-1|TRBV6-1|few
CATTGASGGGEQFF
TGTGCCACCACAGGTGCCTCGGGGGGAGGTGAGCAGTTCTTC
>NA|15|TRBJ1-1|TRBV3-1|many
CASSQDPAGLPEAFF
TGTGCCAGCAGCCAAGATCCCGCAGGGCTACCTGAAGCTTTCTTT
>NA|14|TRBJ2-5|TRBV12-3/TRBV12-4|many
CASRAGKGVETQYF
TGTGCCAGCAGGGCGGGGAAGGGGGTAGAGACCCAGTACTTC
>NA|13|TRBJ2-1|TRBV20-1|many
CSARKSSYNEQFF
TGCAGTGCTAGAAAGAGCTCCTACAATGAGCAGTTCTTC
>TRBD1|15|TRBJ1-2|TRBV6-1|many
CASSERDRGHYGYTF
TGTGCCAGCAGTGAAAGGGACAGGGGACACTATGGCTACACCTTC
>TRBD1|15|TRBJ2-7|TRBV11-1|many
CASSPDRGKAYEQYF
TGTGCCAGCAGCCCAGACAGGGGTAAGGCCTACGAGCAGTACTTC
>TRBD2|13|TRBJ2-2|TRBV12-3/TRBV12-4|many
CASSFTSAGELFF
TGTGCCAGCAGCTTTACTAGCGCCGGGGAGCTGTTTTTT
>TRBD1|14|TRBJ2-2|TRBV27|few
CASSLAGGIGELFF
TGTGCCAGCAGTTTAGCAGGGGGCATCGGGGAGCTGTTTTTT
>TRBD2|16|TRBJ2-2|TRBV12-3/TRBV12-4|many
CASPAIAGGITGELFF
TGTGCCAGCCCGGCCATCGCGGGGGGGATCACCGGGGAGCTGTTTTTT
>NA|15|TRBJ2-1|TRBV3-1|many
CASTSEPNSYNEQFF
TGTGCCAGCACCTCTGAGCCCAACTCCTACAATGAGCAGTTCTTC
>NA|13|TRBJ2-7|TRBV2|many
CASRLGVSYEQYF
TGTGCCAGCAGGCTCGGGGTTTCCTACGAGCAGTACTTC
>NA|15|TRBJ2-3|TRBV9|few
CASSVSGTSTDTQYF
TGTGCCAGCAGCGTATCAGGTACTAGCACAGATACGCAGTATTTT